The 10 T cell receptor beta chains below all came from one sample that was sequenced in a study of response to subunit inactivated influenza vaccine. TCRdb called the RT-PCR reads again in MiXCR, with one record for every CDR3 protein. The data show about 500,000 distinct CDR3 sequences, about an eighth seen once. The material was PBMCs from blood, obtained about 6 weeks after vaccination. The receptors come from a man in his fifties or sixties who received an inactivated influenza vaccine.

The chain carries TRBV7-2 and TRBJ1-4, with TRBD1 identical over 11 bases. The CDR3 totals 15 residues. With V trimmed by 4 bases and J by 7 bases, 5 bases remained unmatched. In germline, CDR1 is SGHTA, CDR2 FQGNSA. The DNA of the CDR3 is TGTGCCAGCAGCTCGGGGACAGGGGGGAGTGAAAAACTGTTTTTT. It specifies CASSSGTGGSEKLFF.

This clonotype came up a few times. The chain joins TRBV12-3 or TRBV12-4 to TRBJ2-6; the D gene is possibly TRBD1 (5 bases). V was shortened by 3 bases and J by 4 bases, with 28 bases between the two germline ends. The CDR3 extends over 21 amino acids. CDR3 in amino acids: CASSFLLGAGKPGKGANVLTF. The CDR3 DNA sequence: TGTGCCAGCAGTTTCCTTCTTGGGGCAGGAAAACCCGGTAAGGGGGCCAACGTCCTGACTTTC.

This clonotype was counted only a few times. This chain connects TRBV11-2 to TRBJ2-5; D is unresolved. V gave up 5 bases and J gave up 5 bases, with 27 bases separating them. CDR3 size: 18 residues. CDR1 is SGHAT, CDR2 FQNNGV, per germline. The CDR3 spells CASSPAFFVVGVVETQYF. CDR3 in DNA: TGTGCCAGCAGCCCCGCGTTTTTCGTAGTAGGTGTCGTGGAGACCCAGTACTTC.

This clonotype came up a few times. The CDR3 nucleotides read TGTGCCAGCGCCTATTCGACCGGGGAAAAACTGTTTTTT. Protein product: CASAYSTGEKLFF. This chain links TRBV7-9 with TRBJ1-4, with D hard to call. Germline values: CDR1 SEHNR, CDR2 FQNEAQ (reference sequence). The CDR3 length is 13 residues. V lost 8 bases and J lost 8, with 15 bases in between. Using reference TRBV7-9 and TRBJ1-4 for the parts outside the CDR3, the full variable domain is DTGVSQNPRHKITKRGQNVTFRCDPISEHNRLYWYRQTLGQGPEFLTYFQNEAQLEKSRLLSDRFSAERPKGSFSTLEIQRTEQGDSAMYLCASAYSTGEKLFFGSGTQLSVL.

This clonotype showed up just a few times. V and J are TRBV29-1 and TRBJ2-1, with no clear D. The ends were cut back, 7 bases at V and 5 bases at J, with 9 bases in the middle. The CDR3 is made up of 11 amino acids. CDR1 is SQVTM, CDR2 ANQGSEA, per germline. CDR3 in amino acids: CSATAHNEQFF. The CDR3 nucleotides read TGCAGCGCCACAGCACACAATGAGCAGTTCTTC.

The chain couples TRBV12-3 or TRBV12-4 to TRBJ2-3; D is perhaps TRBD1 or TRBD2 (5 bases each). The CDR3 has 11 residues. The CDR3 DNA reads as TGTGCTACCGCGACGGGGCATACGCAGTATTTT. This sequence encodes CATATGHTQYF.

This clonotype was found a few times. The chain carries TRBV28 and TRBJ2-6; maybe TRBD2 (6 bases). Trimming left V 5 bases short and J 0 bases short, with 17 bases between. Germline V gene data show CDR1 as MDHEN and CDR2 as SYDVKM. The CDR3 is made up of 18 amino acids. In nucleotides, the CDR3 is TGTGCCAGCAGTCCCTCGGCGGGGACTTTCTCTGGGGCCAACGTCCTGACTTTC. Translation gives CASSPSAGTFSGANVLTF. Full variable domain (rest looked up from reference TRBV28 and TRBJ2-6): DVKVTQSSRYLVKRTGEKVFLECVQDMDHENMFWYRQDPGLGLRLIYFSYDVKMKEKGDIPEGYSVSREKKERFSLILESASTNQTSMYLCASSPSAGTFSGANVLTFGAGSRLTVL.

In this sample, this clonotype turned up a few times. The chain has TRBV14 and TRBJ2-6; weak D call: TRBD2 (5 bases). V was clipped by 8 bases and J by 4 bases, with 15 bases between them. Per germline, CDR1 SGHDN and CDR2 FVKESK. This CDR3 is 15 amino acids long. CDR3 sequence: CASGKEGSGANVLTF. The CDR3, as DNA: TGTGCCAGCGGAAAAGAGGGATCAGGGGCCAACGTCCTGACTTTC. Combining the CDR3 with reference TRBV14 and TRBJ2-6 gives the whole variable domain EAGVTQFPSHSVIEKGQTVTLRCDPISGHDNLYWYRRVMGKEIKFLLHFVKESKQDESGMPNNRFLAERTGGTYSTLKVQPAELEDSGVYFCASGKEGSGANVLTFGAGSRLTVL.

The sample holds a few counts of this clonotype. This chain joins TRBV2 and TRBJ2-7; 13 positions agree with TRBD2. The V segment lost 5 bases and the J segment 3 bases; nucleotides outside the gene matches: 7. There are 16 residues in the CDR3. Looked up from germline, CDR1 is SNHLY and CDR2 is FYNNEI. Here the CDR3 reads CASSLGLAGAGYEQYF. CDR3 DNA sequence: TGTGCCAGCAGTCTCGGACTAGCGGGAGCAGGCTACGAGCAGTACTTC.

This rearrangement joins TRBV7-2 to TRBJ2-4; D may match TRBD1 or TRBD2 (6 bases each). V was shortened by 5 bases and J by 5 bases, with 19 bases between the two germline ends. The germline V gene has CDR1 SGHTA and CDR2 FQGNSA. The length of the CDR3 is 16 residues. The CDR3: CASSRDGGGRQNIQYF. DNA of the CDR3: TGTGCCAGCAGCAGGGATGGAGGGGGACGTCAAAACATTCAGTACTTC.